This TCR beta chain was found in a study of breast tumors, draining lymph nodes, adjacent tissues. Axillary draining lymph nodes of breast cancer patients supplied the node samples. The germline CDR1 and CDR2 sequences are LGHDT and YNNKEL (reference sequence). The CDR3 extends over 15 amino acids. V lost 4 bases, J lost 3 bases, and 16 bases lay in between. TCRdb redid the calling of the multiplex PCR reads with MiXCR, one entry per CDR3 protein. The sample lists around 190,000 distinct CDR3 sequences; roughly a third were seen once. The clonotype comes from a female donor with breast cancer. Some clones in this sample may be carry-over from other donors' samples. Sample: axillary lymph node tissue. The chain carries TRBV3-1 and TRBJ2-7; perhaps TRBD2 as D (6 bases). The CDR3 sequence: CASSRPGTEFYEQYF. The CDR3 DNA is TGTGCCAGCAGCCGACCCGGGACTGAGTTCTACGAGCAGTACTTC.